Below are 17 T cell receptor beta chains sequenced from a single sample in a study of cytomegalovirus exposure and HLA in healthy donors. PCR was performed using 60 Vbeta and 13 Jbeta primers. Only in-frame clones appear in the TCRdb table, and some are missing; sequencing was by immunoSEQ multiplex PCR. This table has around 94,000 clones, about three quarters appearing once. The sequenced sample was PBMCs. These receptors came from a male donor in good health and CMV-seropositive.

The V gene is TRBV5-1, the J gene TRBJ2-1, with 7 bases aligning to TRBD2. Germline V lookup: CDR1 SGHRS, CDR2 YFSETQ. J lost 0 bases, V lost 2 bases, and 5 bases had no gene match. The CDR3 consists of 16 residues. Here the CDR3 DNA reads TGCGCCAGCAGCTTCTATGGGGGGGACTCCTACAATGAGCAGTTCTTC. This encodes CASSFYGGDSYNEQFF.

In this sample, this clone turned up once. The same CDR3 can be traced to other DNA sequences in this sample. The chain has TRBV28 and TRBJ1-5; 9 bases line up with TRBD1. The CDR3 consists of 15 residues. Germline lookup yields CDR1 MDHEN and CDR2 SYDVKM. V was pared by 6 bases and J by 5 bases, with 8 bases of the junction left unmatched. CDR3 DNA sequence: TGTGCCAGCAGACAGGGGGCGTTGGCCGATCAGCCCCAGCATTTT. Amino acids: CASRQGALADQPQHF.

The chain couples TRBV11-3 to TRBJ2-2, with 7 positions matching TRBD2. In germline, CDR1 is SGHNT, CDR2 YENEEA. J gave up 5 bases and V 5 bases, and 11 bases lay outside the gene matches. The CDR3 is 16 residues long. CDR3 in DNA: TGTGCCAGCAGCGGCGGGGGACCTCAGGGTACCGGGGAGCTGTTTTTT. Its translation is CASSGGGPQGTGELFF.

The V call is TRBV5-1, the J call TRBJ2-5, with 7 nucleotides matching TRBD1. With V trimmed by 0 bases and J by 4 bases, 12 bases remained unmatched. In germline, CDR1 is SGHRS, CDR2 YFSETQ. The CDR3 is 17 amino acids. CDR3 in amino acids: CASSLAGLGNRGETQYF. DNA for the CDR3: TGCGCCAGCAGCTTGGCCGGTCTAGGAAACAGGGGAGAGACCCAGTACTTC.

V usage is TRBV5-1 and J usage is TRBJ1-1; the D is unclear. Germline CDR1 reads SGHRS; CDR2 reads YFSETQ. V dropped 0 bases and J dropped 1 base, with 7 bases sitting between them. The CDR3 totals 14 residues. Written as DNA, the CDR3 is TGCGCCAGCAGCTTGGTAGTAAGGAACACTGAAGCTTTCTTT. It encodes CASSLVVRNTEAFF.

V is TRBV5-1 and J is TRBJ2-1; D may be TRBD1 (7 bases). Deletions cut 1 base from V and 5 bases from J, with 13 bases between. Germline V CDR1 and CDR2: SGHRS, YFSETQ. This CDR3 comprises 15 residues. CDR3 sequence (DNA): TGCGCCAGCAGCTTGAGCCAGGGGGGTAACAATGAGCAGTTCTTC. Translating gives CASSLSQGGNNEQFF.

This clone showed up just once. This sequence joins TRBV7-8 and TRBJ2-7, with D possibly being TRBD2 (7 bases). V lost 5 bases and J 7 bases, leaving 21 bases between the germline ends. Germline CDR1 SGHVS, CDR2 FQNEAQ. The CDR3 covers 15 residues. In nucleotides, the CDR3 is TGTGCCAGCAGCCCACGGGGTGCGGGGGCGGGTGAGCAGTACTTC. It is translated as CASSPRGAGAGEQYF.

The CDR3 here is CASSRIDRAGPEAFF. The CDR3 DNA reads TGTGCCAGCAGCAGAATCGACAGGGCTGGCCCTGAAGCTTTCTTT. The chain carries TRBV27 and TRBJ1-1; 7 nucleotides match TRBD1. The germline CDR1 and CDR2 sequences are MNHEY and SMNVEV (reference sequence). The CDR3 spans 15 residues. With 6 bases clipped from V and 6 bases from J, the junction kept 13 bases outside the gene matches.

This chain uses TRBV14 with TRBJ2-7; 9 bases match TRBD1. There are 14 residues in the CDR3. Germline trimming cut 3 bases from V and 6 bases from J; bases unmatched to any gene: 6. Germline V gives CDR1 SGHDN, CDR2 FVKESK. The CDR3 reads CASSQDRGGVEQYF. DNA of the CDR3: TGTGCCAGCAGCCAGGACAGGGGTGGCGTCGAGCAGTACTTC.

The chain carries TRBV5-5 and TRBJ1-1; perhaps TRBD1 as D (6 bases). The CDR3 has 15 amino acids. Germline assignment: CDR1 SGHKS and CDR2 YYEKEE (reference sequence). The V end was cut by 0 bases, the J end by 4 bases, with 13 bases between. The CDR3 DNA sequence: TGTGCCAGCAGCTTGGGAGTCCGGACAGCCACTGAAGCTTTCTTT. Its protein product is CASSLGVRTATEAFF.

The chain employs TRBV28 and TRBJ1-5; tentative D call: TRBD1 (5 bases). V was clipped by 2 bases and J by 6 bases, with 11 bases between them. CDR3 length: 14 amino acids. The germline V gene has CDR1 MDHEN and CDR2 SYDVKM. The CDR3 sequence is CASSLRGSVQPQHF. The CDR3 DNA reads TGTGCCAGCAGTTTAAGGGGTAGTGTTCAGCCCCAGCATTTT.

V and J are TRBV11-2 and TRBJ1-1; D is possibly TRBD1 (6 bases). Germline CDR1 reads SGHAT; CDR2 reads FQNNGV. V was cut by 5 bases and J by 13 bases, with 20 bases left in between. The CDR3 sequence is 13 residues long. CDR3 residues: CASSTSSGGGGFF. The CDR3 DNA sequence: TGTGCCAGCAGCACTAGTTCGGGGGGGGGCGGTTTCTTT.

The chain joins TRBV10-3 to TRBJ1-1; the D is unclear. V lost 6 bases and J 5 bases, leaving 13 bases between the germline ends. The germline V gene encodes CDR1 ENHRY and CDR2 SYGVKD. CDR3 size: 13 residues. DNA of the CDR3: TGTGCCATCAGCGTCGCATCAGCGACTGAAGCTTTCTTT. Translation gives CAISVASATEAFF.

This chain connects TRBV19 to TRBJ2-3, with D possibly being TRBD2 (6 bases). Germline lookup yields CDR1 LNHDA and CDR2 SQIVND (reference sequence). The CDR3 sequence is 16 residues long. V was shortened by 7 bases and J by 2 bases, with 19 bases between the two germline ends. In DNA form, the CDR3 reads TGTGCCAGTACAGGAGGGGAGGACGAATTCACAGATACGCAGTATTTT. Protein: CASTGGEDEFTDTQYF.

This clone was counted a single time. The chain joins TRBV29-1 to TRBJ2-5, with TRBD1 matching over 9 bases. CDR3 length equals 14 residues. The germline gives CDR1 SQVTM, CDR2 ANQGSEA. Losses at the gene ends were 5 bases for V and 5 bases for J; bases not matched to a gene: 9. In DNA, the CDR3 is TGCAGCGTTACTCCGGGACAGGGATCGGAGACCCAGTACTTC. It is translated as CSVTPGQGSETQYF.

This clone came up a few times. The chain employs TRBV27 and TRBJ2-7; TRBD2 aligns across 8 bases. Looked up from germline, CDR1 is MNHEY and CDR2 is SMNVEV (reference sequence). The CDR3 covers 15 residues. V lost 5 bases and J lost 2; bases outside the gene matches: 8. The CDR3 nucleotides read TGTGCCAGCAGTCCCCGGGGGGGAGGTGCCTACGAGCAGTACTTC. It is translated as CASSPRGGGAYEQYF.

CDR3 sequence: CASSFSRYEQYF. The CDR3 DNA sequence: TGTGCCAGCAGCTTTTCCCGTTACGAGCAGTACTTC. This rearrangement joins TRBV13 to TRBJ2-7; no definite D call. CDR3 length: 12 residues. The germline CDR1 and CDR2 sequences are PRHDT and FYEKMQ (reference sequence). The V end lost 3 bases, the J end lost 4 bases, and 7 bases lay between the germline ends.